This TCR beta chain comes out of a study of OX40 agonist ivuxolimab in advanced cancers. Repertoires were generated with immunoSEQ multiplex PCR, while TCRdb's copy carries only in-frame clones and drops some. This sample has about 75,000 clones; about 85% occur once, and the top ten carry 15% to 20%. The CDR3 sequence is 14 residues long. CDR1 is SNHLY, CDR2 FYNNEI, per germline. Trimming left V 6 bases short and J 2 bases short, with 14 bases between. The starting material was CD4+ or CD8+ T cells sorted from blood, obtained in a trial of the OX40 agonist ivuxolimab. This receptor was identified in an adult with an advanced solid tumor such as melanoma, head and neck, liver or kidney cancer. This sequence joins TRBV2 and TRBJ2-7, with TRBD1 as a possible D gene (6 bases). The CDR3 bases are TGTGCCAGCAGATCTAGGACAGCTGCCTACGAGCAGTACTTC. Its translation: CASRSRTAAYEQYF.